This T cell receptor (beta chain) was sequenced during a study of post-analysis software for immune sequencing data. Study overall: The disease courses covered relapsing-remitting, secondary progressive and progressive-relapsing multiple sclerosis. Findings and limits, study-wide: F measure showed strong co-clustering of same-batch samples. Significantly decreased normalized Chao1 diversity was recorded for multiple sclerosis patients relative to controls. A handful of TRBV segments were more frequent in patients than controls; TRBV5-6, TRBV5-1 and TRBV20-1 belonged to this group.

This clonotype turned up a few times. Antigen: not known. The library was made from cDNA and included unique molecular identifiers. Starting from roughly 1.1 to 9.2 million T cells, the study yielded 460,000 or so cDNA molecules. In TCRdb, the PCR reads were re-called with MiXCR into one record per CDR3 protein. The data contain around 440,000 distinct CDR3 sequences, roughly 45% of them singletons. Germline-derived CDR1 and CDR2 are MDHEN and SYDVKM. V shed 10 bases, J shed 6 bases, and the junction held 8 bases outside the gene matches. The CDR3 covers 12 residues. This chain joins TRBV28 and TRBJ2-7, with 8 bases aligning to TRBD2. Sequences were obtained from blood. This clonotype originated in a girl aged 5-17 years with multiple sclerosis. The CDR3 loop is CAITREGREQYF. CDR3 DNA sequence: TGTGCCATAACTCGGGAGGGCCGCGAGCAGTACTTC.